This T cell receptor (beta chain) stems from a study of CD8 T cells in ankylosing spondylitis (dated by TCRdb to 2016 to 2017). About the investigation overall: T cell receptor beta repertoires were profiled in healthy donors and ankylosing spondylitis patients so that disease-linked TCR variants could be found. Peripheral blood was sampled, and synovial fluid was also collected from ankylosing spondylitis patients. The full study cohort was made up of roughly 25 ankylosing spondylitis patients and 95 to 130 healthy donors.

Broader findings and caveats from the paper: In peripheral blood, the disease-linked clones were found at relatively low frequencies and had a CD8+ phenotype. Some motif variants had previously been reported in the synovial fluid and blood of reactive arthritis patients, which suggests shared mechanisms of disease initiation. Significant enrichment of the disease-linked clones was reported in matched synovial fluid samples from ankylosing spondylitis patients. Blood from ankylosing spondylitis patients appeared to be characterized by a TCR beta motif made up of 8 or 9 highly homologous amino acid variants.

Sequencing took place on an Illumina HiSeq 2500. Quantitative 5'-RACE with molecular barcodes was used to prepare TCR beta libraries. The study's processing was this. Disease-linked TCR variants were identified with a new computational method built on a probabilistic model of VDJ rearrangement. In-frame beta chains were kept once TCRdb had trimmed the public reads at Q25 with fastp and called clones with MiXCR. For every CDR3 protein sequence, its rows merge into one entry that carries the most common genes and DNA. The V and J calls follow TCRdb's processing rather than the paper's. The sample records 200,000 or so distinct CDR3 sequences, approximately 24% of which are singletons. The top ten clonotypes cover approximately 6.6% of the sample. The trim is 5 bases for V and 5 bases for J, with a gap of 22 bases between the germline ends. Spanning cysteine to phenylalanine, the CDR3 consists of 17 amino acids. Just CDR3 DNA is preserved here, 51 bases in frame from base 1.

This clonotype was counted at least ten times. Its specific antigen is unknown. No clone much larger than this one lies a single base away; base qualities are absent. This TCR was recovered from a male donor with ankylosing spondylitis or in good health (not recorded which). The receptor chain draws on TRBV12-3 or TRBV12-4 and TRBJ2-1; possibly the D gene is TRBD1, per 5 matching bases. Material: blood, either unsorted or a sorted T cell fraction (not recorded which). Read as DNA, the sequence is TGTGCCAGCAGTCCCAACTACCTAGGGGTGGCTGACAATGAGCAGTTCTTC. Its protein product is CASSPNYLGVADNEQFF.